One sample yielded the 4 T cell receptor beta chains listed below, sequenced in a study of cytomegalovirus exposure and HLA in healthy donors. The PCR contained 60 Vbeta and 13 Jbeta primers. The data were produced by immunoSEQ multiplex PCR, yet TCRdb's version contains in-frame clones alone and is incomplete. Among more than 150,000 clones, 80% to 90% were seen once, and the ten largest hold about 9.3%. The sample taken for sequencing was PBMCs. All receptors derive from a man between 18 and 29 years old in good health and CMV-seropositive.

The chain couples TRBV7-9 to TRBJ1-2, with D uncertain. This CDR3 comprises 15 residues. V shed 5 bases and J shed 1 base, with 14 bases lying between them. The V gene's germline CDR1 is SEHNR and CDR2 FQNEAQ (reference sequence). CDR3 region: CASSPRRAFNYGYTF. The CDR3 DNA reads as TGTGCCAGCAGCCCAAGGAGGGCTTTTAACTATGGCTACACCTTC.

This chain joins TRBV19 and TRBJ1-6; tentatively, D is TRBD1 (6 bases). Trimming removed 3 bases at V and 9 bases at J, with 12 bases between. Germline V gives CDR1 LNHDA, CDR2 SQIVND (reference sequence). This CDR3 region has 14 residues. The CDR3 DNA reads as TGTGCCAGTAGTATTCGAGAGGGGGTTTCACCCCTCCACTTT. Protein sequence: CASSIREGVSPLHF.

The CDR3 DNA follows: TGTGCCAGCAGCTTAAGGAGGGTACCCCCAAACGATGGCTACACCTTC. This gives the protein CASSLRRVPPNDGYTF. The V call is TRBV7-8, the J call TRBJ1-2, with no clear D. CDR3 size: 16 residues. The germline V and J ends were trimmed by 2 bases and 6 bases, with 19 bases remaining between them. Per the germline V gene, CDR1 is SGHVS and CDR2 is FQNEAQ.

This chain joins TRBV30 and TRBJ2-3; 11 bases are shared with TRBD2. V was pared by 7 bases and J by 4 bases, with 1 base of the junction left unmatched. Per germline, CDR1 GTSNPN and CDR2 SVGIG (reference sequence). This CDR3 spans 12 amino acids. The CDR3 DNA follows: TGTGCCTCTAGCGGGGGGCCAGATACGCAGTATTTT. This codes for CASSGGPDTQYF.